Sequencing of this TCR beta chain was carried out in a study of human T cells and chemical hapten exposure. Documented time point: healthy volunteer bleed at 6 weeks. Whole blood that had not been fractionated was the source of extracted total RNA. Regarding the study as a whole: No shift was seen in TCRs above 1 in 1000 frequency with DPC sensitization.

This CDR3 contains 15 residues. Germline V gene sequence: CDR1 MGHRA, CDR2 YSYEKL. The germline V and J ends were trimmed by 1 base and 2 bases, with 12 bases remaining between them. This clonotype was recorded many times. The antigen remains undetermined. What the library attached to individual cDNA molecules were unique molecular identifiers. MiXCR was run by TCRdb on the RACE reads, yielding one entry per CDR3 protein. The data contain 35,000 to 50,000 distinct CDR3 sequences, 3.5% to 4% of them singletons. Sample: whole blood. The receptor was isolated from a human donor in good health. Some clones in this sample may be carry-over from other donors' samples. The genes are TRBV4-1 and TRBJ2-7; unclear D gene. The CDR3 sequence is CASSQVLLGTYEQYF. The DNA of the CDR3 is TGCGCCAGCAGCCAAGTGCTATTAGGCACCTACGAGCAGTACTTC.